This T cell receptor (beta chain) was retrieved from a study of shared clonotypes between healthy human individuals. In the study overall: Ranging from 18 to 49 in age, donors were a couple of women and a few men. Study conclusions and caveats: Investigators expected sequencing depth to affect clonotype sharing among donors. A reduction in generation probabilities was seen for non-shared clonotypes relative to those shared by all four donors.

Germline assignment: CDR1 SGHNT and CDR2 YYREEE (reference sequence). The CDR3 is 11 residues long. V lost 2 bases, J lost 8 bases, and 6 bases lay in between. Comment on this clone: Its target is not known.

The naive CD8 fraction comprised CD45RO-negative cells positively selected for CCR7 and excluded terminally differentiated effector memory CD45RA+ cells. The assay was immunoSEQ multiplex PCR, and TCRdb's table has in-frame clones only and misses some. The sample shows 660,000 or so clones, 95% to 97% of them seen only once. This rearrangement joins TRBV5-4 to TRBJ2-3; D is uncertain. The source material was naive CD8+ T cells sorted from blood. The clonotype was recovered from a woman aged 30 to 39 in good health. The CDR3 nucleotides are TGTGCCAGCAGCTTATTGGGTACGCAGTATTTT. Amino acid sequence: CASSLLGTQYF. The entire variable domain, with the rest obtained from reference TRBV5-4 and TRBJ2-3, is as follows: ETGVTQSPTHLIKTRGQQVTLRCSSQSGHNTVSWYQQALGQGPQFIFQYYREEENGRGNFPPRFSGLQFPNYSSELNVNALELDDSALYLCASSLLGTQYFGPGTRLTVL.